Listed here are 16 T cell receptor beta chains from one sample, sequenced in a study of shared clonotypes between healthy human individuals. This table comes from immunoSEQ multiplex PCR, and its TCRdb copy is limited to in-frame clones, with some not included. This sample carries fewer than 600,000 clones, 75% to 85% of them seen once, and the ten largest clones take roughly 13%. The sequencing input was PBMCs. The receptor set was obtained from a woman in her thirties or forties in good health. Some clones in this sample may be carry-over from other donors' samples.

The chain recombines TRBV5-1 with TRBJ2-7; TRBD1 aligns across 7 bases. Looked up from germline, CDR1 is SGHRS and CDR2 is YFSETQ. V trimming: 4 bases; J trimming: 3 bases; junction bases outside the gene matches: 10. CDR3 length: 15 residues. The chain's CDR3 is CASSPQGQAIYEQYF. The CDR3 region has the DNA TGCGCCAGCAGCCCACAAGGACAGGCGATCTACGAGCAGTACTTC. The full variable domain, completed using reference TRBV5-1 and TRBJ2-7, is KAGVTQTPRYLIKTRGQQVTLSCSPISGHRSVSWYQQTPGQGLQFLFEYFSETQRNKGNFPGRFSGRQFSNSRSEMNVSTLELGDSALYLCASSPQGQAIYEQYFGPGTRLTVT.

On this clone: Other DNA variants within this sample encode the same CDR3. The rearrangement joins TRBV6-5 to TRBJ2-7; D may be TRBD1 or TRBD2 (5 bases each). CDR3 length: 12 residues. Germline CDR1 reads MNHEY; CDR2 reads SVGAGI. Trimming took off 6 bases at V and 2 bases at J, with 8 bases between the two ends. The CDR3 protein is CASSQGAYEQYF. For the CDR3, the DNA is TGTGCCAGCAGCCAGGGAGCCTACGAGCAGTACTTC.

The gene calls are TRBV7-9 and TRBJ2-7; 13 bases match TRBD2. The ends lost 7 bases at V and 3 bases at J; junction bases unmatched: 3. The CDR3 has 14 amino acids. CDR1 is SEHNR and CDR2 is FQNEAQ in the germline V gene (reference sequence). In DNA, the CDR3 is TGTGCCAGCACCGGACTAGCGGGAGTCTACGAGCAGTACTTC. As protein: CASTGLAGVYEQYF.

Note on this clone: The conserved closing phenylalanine or tryptophan is absent in this CDR3, likely reflecting a read error. This chain links TRBV15 with TRBJ2-7; 7 bases agree with TRBD2. The CDR3 covers 20 residues. J lost 8 bases, V lost 0 bases, and 25 bases had no gene match. Germline loops: CDR1 LNHNV, CDR2 YYDKDF (reference sequence). The CDR3 DNA is TGTGCCACCAGCAGAGACAGGGATTGGGGAGCGGGACCACATCGGTACAAGCAGTACTCC. Encoded protein: CATSRDRDWGAGPHRYKQYS.

CDR3 nucleotides: TGTGCCAGCAGTTTAGATGGAGGGGACATGAACACTGAAGCTTTCTTT. Protein: CASSLDGGDMNTEAFF. This rearrangement joins TRBV28 to TRBJ1-1; tentatively, D is TRBD1 (6 bases). V dropped 2 bases and J dropped 0 bases, with 13 bases sitting between them. CDR3 length: 16 amino acids. CDR1 MDHEN and CDR2 SYDVKM come from the germline V gene.

V gene TRBV11-2 combines with J gene TRBJ1-4; D gene uncertain. Trimming cost V 3 bases and J 8 bases, with 10 bases left between them. In germline, CDR1 is SGHAT, CDR2 FQNNGV. This CDR3 contains 13 residues. The CDR3 bases are TGTGCCAGCAGCTTGCCCCCGGGAGAAAAACTGTTTTTT. Its translation is CASSLPPGEKLFF.

V gene TRBV6-5 combines with J gene TRBJ1-3; tentative D call: TRBD1 (6 bases). CDR3 length: 15 amino acids. Germline V lookup: CDR1 MNHEY, CDR2 SVGAGI. V gave up 6 bases and J gave up 3 bases, with 15 bases separating them. CDR3 DNA sequence: TGTGCCAGCAGACCTACAGGGTTTCTTGGAAACACCATATATTTT. Translated, it gives CASRPTGFLGNTIYF.

CDR3 residues: CSVRRDGYTF. The CDR3, as DNA: TGCAGCGTCCGTCGGGATGGCTACACCTTC. This rearrangement joins TRBV29-1 to TRBJ1-2; D is undetermined. CDR1 is SQVTM and CDR2 is ANQGSEA in the germline V gene. The CDR3 is 10 amino acids. The germline V and J ends were trimmed by 6 bases and 6 bases, with 8 bases remaining between them.

J is TRBJ1-5 and V is TRBV7-8; 7 bases map to TRBD1. V trimming: 6 bases; J trimming: 0 bases; junction bases outside the gene matches: 11. CDR3 length equals 17 residues. Germline V gene lookup returns CDR1 SGHVS and CDR2 FQNEAQ. CDR3 sequence: CASSYRDRTYSNQPQHF. The CDR3 coding sequence is TGTGCCAGCAGTTACCGGGACAGAACTTATAGCAATCAGCCCCAGCATTTT.

J is TRBJ2-7 and V is TRBV27, with 8 positions matching TRBD2. The CDR3 spans 16 residues. CDR1 and CDR2 (germline): MNHEY, SMNVEV (reference sequence). With 3 bases clipped from V and 3 bases from J, the junction kept 10 bases outside the gene matches. The CDR3, as DNA: TGTGCCAGCAGTTTCATCGGCACTAGCGGAATCTACGAGCAGTACTTC. It yields the protein CASSFIGTSGIYEQYF.

The chain joins TRBV9 to TRBJ2-4; D is perhaps TRBD1 (5 bases). Germline CDR1 SGDLS, CDR2 YYNGEE. The CDR3 is 17 amino acids. Trimming removed 0 bases from V and 0 bases from J, with 13 bases in between. CDR3 DNA: TGTGCCAGCAGCGTAGGGGGCCTTGGGTTAGCCAAAAACATTCAGTACTTC. It translates to CASSVGGLGLAKNIQYF.

The CDR3 coding sequence is TGTGCCAGCTCACCTCTGGGACAGGGCTTGACGGATCGTGGGCCCTACGAGCAGTACTTC. Residues: CASSPLGQGLTDRGPYEQYF. The V gene is TRBV18, the J gene TRBJ2-7; 9 bases fit TRBD1. CDR1 and CDR2 from the germline V gene are KGHSH and LQKENI. The CDR3 length is 20 residues. V lost 3 bases to trimming and J lost 2 bases; unmatched junction nucleotides: 20.

J is TRBJ2-3 and V is TRBV10-1; TRBD2 agrees at 7 bases. The CDR3 has 18 residues. The ends lost 1 base at V and 0 bases at J; junction bases unmatched: 10. CDR1 and CDR2 (germline): WNHNN, SYGVQD (reference sequence). Here the CDR3 reads CASSELGGSGSSTDTQYF. In DNA form, the CDR3 reads TGCGCCAGCAGTGAGTTAGGCGGGAGTGGCTCTAGCACAGATACGCAGTATTTT.

This clone was found a few times. Other DNA sequences in this sample translate to the same CDR3. The V call is TRBV7-9, the J call TRBJ2-5; D not certain. This CDR3 is 11 amino acids long. Deletions cut 2 bases from V and 5 bases from J, with 3 bases between. Germline V CDR1 and CDR2: SEHNR, FQNEAQ (reference sequence). The CDR3 loop reads CASSLMETQYF. For the CDR3, the DNA is TGTGCCAGCAGCTTAATGGAGACCCAGTACTTC.

The chain is built from TRBV6-6 and TRBJ2-7, with 7 bases identical to TRBD1. V shed 6 bases, J shed 2 bases, and the junction held 7 bases outside the gene matches. Germline assignment: CDR1 MNHNY and CDR2 SVGAGI (reference sequence). The CDR3 contains 14 residues. The CDR3 here is CASRPGQVPYEQYF. The CDR3 bases are TGTGCCAGCAGACCTGGACAGGTCCCCTACGAGCAGTACTTC.

This chain links TRBV6-5 with TRBJ2-7, with 7 bases that match TRBD2. This CDR3 is 14 amino acids long. Germline CDR1 MNHEY, CDR2 SVGAGI. Trimming took 7 bases from V and 0 from J; bases not matched to a gene: 6. The CDR3 sequence: CASKFLAASYEQYF. CDR3 nucleotides: TGTGCCAGCAAGTTCCTAGCGGCCTCCTACGAGCAGTACTTC.